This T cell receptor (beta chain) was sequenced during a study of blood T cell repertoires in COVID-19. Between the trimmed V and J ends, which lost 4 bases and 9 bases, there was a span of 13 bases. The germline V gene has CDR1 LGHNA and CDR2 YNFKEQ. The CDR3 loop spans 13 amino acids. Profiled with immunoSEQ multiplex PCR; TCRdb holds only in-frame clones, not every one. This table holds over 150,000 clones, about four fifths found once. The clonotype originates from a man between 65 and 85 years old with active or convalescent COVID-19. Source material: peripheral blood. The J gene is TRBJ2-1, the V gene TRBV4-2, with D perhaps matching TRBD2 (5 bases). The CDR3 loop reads CASSPLSEGEQFF. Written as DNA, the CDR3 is TGTGCCAGCAGCCCCTTGAGTGAGGGTGAGCAGTTCTTC.